This T cell receptor (beta chain) was recorded in a study of beta chain features in type 1 diabetes. The whole isolated RNA underwent reverse transcription, so sequencing captured expressed TCRB transcripts. Repertoires were generated with immunoSEQ multiplex PCR, while TCRdb's copy carries only in-frame clones and drops some. The sample shows under 250,000 clones, 25% to 30% of them seen only once. The ends were cut back, 6 bases at V and 6 bases at J, with 12 bases in the middle. The CDR3 totals 12 residues. Germline V gene lookup returns CDR1 SEHNR and CDR2 FQNEAQ (reference sequence). Points on this clone: The antigen remains unidentified.

Study-level results: The naive, central memory and Treg TCRB repertoires showed an apparent similarity that was greater among patients than among healthy donors. Patients and controls would be equally affected if PCR favored shorter templates.

The sample comprised central memory CD4+ T cells from blood. This clonotype was obtained from a man aged 25-45 years in good health. The chain has TRBV7-9 and TRBJ2-7, with D uncertain. CDR3 amino acids: CASSPARGEQYF. CDR3 in DNA: TGTGCCAGCAGTCCAGCTCGAGGCGAGCAGTACTTC.